This T cell receptor beta chain was recovered during a study of blood T cell repertoires in COVID-19. Sequencing used immunoSEQ multiplex PCR; TCRdb keeps in-frame clones, though not all of them. The sample shows about 220,000 clones, approximately 86% of them seen only once. Germline loops: CDR1 KGHSH, CDR2 LQKENI. The germline V and J ends were trimmed by 0 bases and 5 bases, with 10 bases remaining between them. This CDR3 contains 14 residues. This clone was detected once. This chain uses TRBV18 with TRBJ1-2; no clear D. This receptor was taken from a woman aged 45-65 years with acute COVID-19. Sequencing was performed on PBMCs or T cells enriched from blood (not recorded which). In DNA form, the CDR3 reads TGTGCCAGCTCACCACCAGAGGGCCGGTATGGCTACACCTTC. Protein: CASSPPEGRYGYTF.